Listed below are T cell receptor beta chains from one sample, sequenced in a study of blood T cell repertoires in COVID-19. Repertoires were generated with immunoSEQ multiplex PCR, while TCRdb's copy carries only in-frame clones and drops some. Of about 200,000 clones listed, 87% are singletons. The sample comprised peripheral blood. These receptors all come from a man aged 60 to 75 with active or convalescent COVID-19. The CDR3 runs from the conserved cysteine through the conserved F or W. Each record gives: J gene, D gene, clone size, V gene, CDR3 protein, CDR3 DNA. A D gene is named only where the DNA matches it firmly. Clone size is not always given. Where it is, it says once, few, many or a class for expanded clones.

>TRBJ2-7|NA|NA|TRBV7-2
CASSLELLSYEQYF
TGTGCCAGCAGCTTAGAGCTTCTTTCCTACGAGCAGTACTTC
>TRBJ1-1|NA|few|TRBV5-4
CASRAGGSAGNTEAFF
TGTGCCTCCCGGGCGGGGGGCTCTGCGGGGAACACTGAAGCTTTCTTT
>TRBJ2-7|TRBD1|NA|TRBV4-1
CASSQDRGPYEQYF
TGCGCCAGCAGCCAAGACAGGGGGCCCTACGAGCAGTACTTC
>TRBJ1-3|TRBD1|NA|TRBV7-2
CASSLTGDLGNTIYF
TGTGCCAGCAGCTTGACAGGGGACCTCGGAAACACCATATATTTT
>TRBJ1-2|NA|NA|TRBV10-3
CAIRQQGDYGYTF
TGTGCCATCAGACAGCAGGGCGACTATGGCTACACCTTC
>TRBJ2-1|TRBD2|NA|TRBV5-6
CASSFRLAGHRNEQFF
TGTGCCAGCAGCTTCCGACTAGCGGGCCACCGGAATGAGCAGTTCTTC
>TRBJ2-3|NA|NA|TRBV12-5
CASRGNRVAQYF
TGTGCTAGTCGAGGGAACAGGGTTGCGCAGTATTTT
>TRBJ1-1|TRBD1|NA|TRBV18
CASSQTGEAFF
TGTGCCAGCTCCCAGACAGGGGAAGCTTTCTTT
>TRBJ1-2|NA|NA|TRBV6-6
CASILSAGALYGYTF
TGTGCCAGCATTCTCAGCGCAGGGGCTCTGTATGGCTACACCTTC
>TRBJ1-4|TRBD1|NA|TRBV2
CASSAGTGILDEKLFF
TGTGCCAGCAGTGCCGGGACAGGGATTCTTGATGAAAAACTGTTTTTT
>TRBJ2-1|TRBD1|NA|TRBV4-1
CASSQGLRDRVNEQFF
TGCGCCAGCAGCCAAGGACTCCGGGACAGGGTGAATGAGCAGTTCTTC
>TRBJ1-1|NA|NA|TRBV6-5
CASSPVTGANTEAFF
TGTGCCAGCAGTCCTGTTACAGGCGCGAACACTGAAGCTTTCTTT
>TRBJ1-1|NA|NA|TRBV3-1/TRBV3-2
CASSPRGANTEAFF
TGTGCCAGCAGCCCGCGGGGGGCGAACACTGAAGCTTTCTTT
>TRBJ2-1|NA|NA|TRBV27
CAGQGIPPYNEQFF
TGTGCCGGCCAGGGTATCCCTCCTTACAATGAGCAGTTCTTC
>TRBJ2-2|TRBD1|NA|TRBV6-5
CASRLTGAYTGELFF
TGTGCCAGCAGATTAACAGGGGCATACACCGGGGAGCTGTTTTTT
>TRBJ2-3|NA|NA|TRBV28
CASSLLGRTSTDTQYF
TGTGCCAGCAGTCTCCTGGGCAGAACTAGCACAGATACGCAGTATTTT
>TRBJ2-5|TRBD2|NA|TRBV5-1
CASSFSGGAEETQYF
TGCGCCAGCAGCTTCAGCGGGGGGGCAGAAGAGACCCAGTACTTC
>TRBJ1-1|NA|NA|TRBV11-2
CASSSTKQGGTEAFF
TGTGCCAGCAGCTCCACCAAGCAGGGTGGGACTGAAGCTTTCTTT
>TRBJ2-7|TRBD2|NA|TRBV12-3/TRBV12-4
CASRPWGGYEQYF
TGTGCCAGCAGACCCTGGGGAGGGTACGAGCAGTACTTC
>TRBJ2-2|NA|once|TRBV18
CASSPDSTGELFF
TGTGCCAGCTCACCAGACAGCACCGGGGAGCTGTTTTTT
>TRBJ2-1|NA|NA|TRBV7-3
CASSLMASGQEQFF
TGTGCCAGCAGCTTAATGGCTTCTGGACAGGAGCAGTTCTTC
>TRBJ1-4|NA|NA|TRBV5-1
CASSQGSTNEKLFF
TGCGCCAGCAGCCAGGGGTCCACTAATGAAAAACTGTTTTTT
>TRBJ1-4|NA|NA|TRBV11-2
CASSPRPGDREKLFF
TGTGCCAGCAGCCCTCGGCCAGGGGATCGAGAAAAACTGTTTTTT
>TRBJ1-1|NA|NA|TRBV11-2
CASSLDLGAVNTEAFF
TGTGCCAGCAGCTTAGATCTGGGGGCCGTGAACACTGAAGCTTTCTTT
>TRBJ2-7|NA|NA|TRBV5-6
CASSFRQHKGEQYF
TGTGCCAGCAGCTTCCGACAGCATAAAGGCGAGCAGTACTTC
>TRBJ1-5|TRBD1|NA|TRBV2
CARGGTGNLEPQHF
TGTGCCCGCGGAGGGACAGGTAATCTGGAGCCCCAGCATTTT
>TRBJ1-1|TRBD1|NA|TRBV5-1
CASSSGSGQTTEAFF
TGCGCCAGCAGCTCCGGATCGGGACAGACCACTGAAGCTTTCTTT